This passage covers 28 T cell receptor beta chains from one sample sequenced in a study of patients and donors after allogeneic stem cell transplantation. TCRdb ran MiXCR on the RT-PCR reads and lists one entry per CDR3 protein. The table records some 960,000 distinct CDR3 sequences, roughly 17% of them present only once. The sequenced material came from blood, either unsorted or a sorted T cell fraction (not recorded which). The receptors shown here come from a human donor who was either an allogeneic HSCT recipient or a stem cell or donor lymphocyte infusion donor (not recorded which). It is not recorded whose cells these are; they may come from a transplant donor.

This clonotype was seen ten or more times. The chain uses TRBV29-1 and TRBJ2-1; D is perhaps TRBD1 (6 bases). Germline V gives CDR1 SQVTM, CDR2 ANQGSEA. There are 10 residues in the CDR3. CDR3 coding DNA: TGCAGTGGACAGACTGGCGAGCAGTTCTTC. Translated, it gives CSGQTGEQFF.

V is TRBV7-2 and J is TRBJ2-1; perhaps TRBD1 as D (6 bases). Trimming pared 0 bases from V and 0 bases from J, leaving 21 bases between. This CDR3 region has 20 residues. Germline CDR1 SGHTA, CDR2 FQGNSA. CDR3 bases: TGTGCCAGCAGCTTAGCCTTCCAAGTCCGGGACATTAGCTCCTACAATGAGCAGTTCTTC. It codes for CASSLAFQVRDISSYNEQFF.

The chain recombines TRBV7-2 with TRBJ2-7; D is uncertain. Trimming shortened V by 6 bases and J by 1 base, and 10 bases separated the two germline ends. The CDR3 contains 13 residues. CDR1 and CDR2 (germline): SGHTA, FQGNSA. CDR3 loop: CASRDSGSYEQYF. The CDR3 coding sequence is TGTGCCAGCAGGGATTCTGGGTCCTACGAGCAGTACTTC.

This clonotype turned up a few times. The V and J genes are TRBV6-2 or TRBV6-3 and TRBJ2-6; D is unresolved. CDR3 size: 14 residues. V was trimmed by 4 bases and J by 2 bases, leaving 6 bases between them. CDR1 is MNHEY and CDR2 is SVGEGT in the germline V gene. The CDR3 region is CASSFGAGANVLTF. Written as DNA, the CDR3 is TGTGCCAGCAGTTTTGGGGCTGGGGCCAACGTCCTGACTTTC.

This clonotype has more than one count but fewer than ten. The CDR3: CASSYQGPPLNYGYTF. The DNA of the CDR3 is TGTGCCAGCAGTTACCAGGGACCACCGCTTAACTATGGCTACACCTTC. V and J are TRBV6-2 or TRBV6-3 and TRBJ1-2; TRBD1 might be the D (5 bases). Germline V gives CDR1 MNHEY, CDR2 SVGEGT. The CDR3 is made up of 16 amino acids. V lost 2 bases to trimming and J lost 1 base, with 14 bases between them.

The V and J genes are TRBV20-1 and TRBJ2-7; D assignment may be TRBD1 or TRBD2 (5 bases each). Germline lookup yields CDR1 DFQATT and CDR2 SNEGSKA (reference sequence). CDR3 length equals 14 residues. The V end was cut by 2 bases, the J end by 7 bases, with 18 bases between. The CDR3 is CSARTGTILKEQYF. CDR3 DNA sequence: TGCAGTGCTAGAACCGGGACGATCCTAAAGGAGCAGTACTTC.

The gene calls are TRBV20-1 and TRBJ1-2, with 7 bases matching TRBD1. The CDR3 is 13 amino acids. V shed 6 bases, J shed 7 bases, and the junction held 11 bases outside the gene matches. Germline V gene lookup returns CDR1 DFQATT and CDR2 SNEGSKA (reference sequence). The CDR3 DNA follows: TGCAGTGCAAGGAACCCTAGGGGGCCTGGCTACACCTTC. Its translation: CSARNPRGPGYTF.

The chain is built from TRBV4-1 and TRBJ2-5; 9 bases map to TRBD2. The CDR3 sequence is 16 residues long. The J segment lost 1 base and the V segment lost 4 bases, leaving 7 bases of the junction unmatched. CDR1 MGHRA and CDR2 YSYEKL come from the germline V gene. DNA for the CDR3: TGCGCCAGCAGCCCTCTCGAGACTAGCGGCCAAGAGACCCAGTACTTC. Encoded protein: CASSPLETSGQETQYF.

The chain recombines TRBV6-5 with TRBJ2-7, with D unclear. Germline lookup yields CDR1 MNHEY and CDR2 SVGAGI. CDR3 length: 15 amino acids. Trimming took off 0 bases at V and 7 bases at J, with 16 bases between the two ends. This chain's CDR3 is CASSYSRNWWREQYF. The CDR3 DNA reads as TGTGCCAGCAGTTACTCGCGGAATTGGTGGCGAGAGCAGTACTTC.

The chain joins TRBV30 to TRBJ2-7, with no clear D. Germline V lookup: CDR1 GTSNPN, CDR2 SVGIG (reference sequence). The ends were cut back, 5 bases at V and 3 bases at J, with 11 bases in the middle. The CDR3 covers 12 residues. CDR3 bases: TGTGCCTGGTCGGAGCGTTACTACGAGCAGTACTTC. This encodes CAWSERYYEQYF.

This clonotype was counted a few times. The gene calls are TRBV6-2 or TRBV6-3 and TRBJ2-6; D may be TRBD1 or TRBD2 (5 bases each). Trimming left V 4 bases short and J 0 bases short, with 13 bases between. The CDR3 runs 17 residues. Germline values: CDR1 MNHEY, CDR2 SVGEGT. The CDR3 loop is CASSSGTLGSGANVLTF. CDR3 DNA: TGTGCCAGCAGTTCCGGGACCTTGGGCTCTGGGGCCAACGTCCTGACTTTC.

The chain employs TRBV29-1 and TRBJ1-5; D uncertain. Germline values: CDR1 SQVTM, CDR2 ANQGSEA. V was cut by 6 bases and J by 1 base, with 10 bases left in between. This CDR3 comprises 13 residues. CDR3 sequence: CSVLLGSNQPQHF. CDR3 DNA: TGCAGCGTACTACTGGGGAGCAATCAGCCCCAGCATTTT.

This chain links TRBV6-2 or TRBV6-3 with TRBJ2-4; 8 nucleotides match TRBD2. The CDR3 runs to 18 residues. CDR1 MNHEY and CDR2 SVGEGT come from the germline V gene. With V trimmed by 6 bases and J by 2 bases, 15 bases remained unmatched. CDR3 DNA sequence: TGTGCCAGCAGGATTAGCTTCGTGGCGGGAGGAACCAAAAACATTCAGTACTTC. Protein product: CASRISFVAGGTKNIQYF.

This clonotype turned up a few times. This chain connects TRBV29-1 to TRBJ1-1, with 7 positions matching TRBD1. In germline, CDR1 is SQVTM, CDR2 ANQGSEA. The CDR3 is made up of 16 amino acids. Unmatched junction bases numbered 15, after V lost 7 bases and J lost 1 base. The CDR3 loop reads CSAMGQTGWTNTEAFF. The CDR3 DNA follows: TGCAGCGCCATGGGACAGACGGGGTGGACGAACACTGAAGCTTTCTTT.

This sequence joins TRBV19 and TRBJ1-5, with a tentative D call TRBD1 (6 bases). This CDR3 spans 13 amino acids. The V and J ends lost 10 bases and 2 bases respectively, with 12 bases between them. Germline values: CDR1 LNHDA, CDR2 SQIVND (reference sequence). The CDR3 loop is CATAQGGNQPQHF. The DNA for the CDR3 is TGTGCCACTGCACAGGGAGGCAATCAGCCCCAGCATTTT. The full variable domain, its missing parts supplied by reference TRBV19 and TRBJ1-5, is DGGITQSPKYLFRKEGQNVTLSCEQNLNHDAMYWYRQDPGQGLRLIYYSQIVNDFQKGDIAEGYSVSREKKESFPLTVTSAQKNPTAFYLCATAQGGNQPQHFGDGTRLSIL.

This clonotype appeared once. The chain employs TRBV30 and TRBJ1-3, with TRBD1 matching 7 bases. The CDR3 has 14 amino acids. V lost 4 bases, J lost 2 bases, and 5 bases stayed unmatched. The germline V gene has CDR1 GTSNPN and CDR2 SVGIG (reference sequence). The CDR3 DNA reads TGTGCCTGGAATCCGGGACAGCCTGGAAACACCATATATTTT. This gives the protein CAWNPGQPGNTIYF. The whole variable domain, remainder taken from reference TRBV30 and TRBJ1-3, is SQTIHQWPATLVQPVGSPLSLECTVEGTSNPNLYWYRQAAGRGLQLLFYSVGIGQISSEVPQNLSASRPQDRQFILSSKKLLLSDSGFYLCAWNPGQPGNTIYFGEGSWLTVV.

The J gene is TRBJ1-2, the V gene TRBV12-3 or TRBV12-4; D is possibly TRBD1 (5 bases). V lost 3 bases to trimming and J lost 8 bases, with 13 bases between them. The length of the CDR3 is 13 residues. CDR3 in amino acids: CASSFRAGSGYTF. CDR3 DNA: TGTGCCAGCAGTTTTCGGGCAGGGAGCGGCTACACCTTC.

This clonotype has more than one count but fewer than ten. The chain has TRBV27 and TRBJ2-2; D not resolved. This CDR3 contains 13 residues. CDR1 is MNHEY and CDR2 is SMNVEV in the germline V gene (reference sequence). V was clipped by 4 bases and J by 8 bases, with 11 bases between them. In DNA form, the CDR3 reads TGTGCCAGCAGTTACACATACGGGGGGGAGCTGTTTTTT. The encoded protein is CASSYTYGGELFF.

The chain couples TRBV5-1 to TRBJ2-7; 8 positions match TRBD1. The V gene's germline CDR1 is SGHRS and CDR2 YFSETQ. The V gene end was trimmed by 6 bases and the J gene end by 3 bases; junction bases not matched to a gene: 5. This CDR3 is 13 amino acids long. CDR3 loop: CASNQGASYEQYF. Here the CDR3 DNA reads TGCGCCAGCAACCAGGGGGCTAGCTACGAGCAGTACTTC.

In this sample, this clonotype turned up many times. The J gene is TRBJ1-3, the V gene TRBV12-3 or TRBV12-4; 7 positions agree with TRBD1. V was pared by 2 bases and J by 3 bases, with 1 base of the junction left unmatched. This CDR3 region has 14 residues. The CDR3 region has the DNA TGTGCCAGCAGTTTATCAGGGGGTGGAAACACCATATATTTT. Its translation is CASSLSGGGNTIYF.

The sample holds one count of this clonotype. This sequence joins TRBV2 and TRBJ2-5; 11 bases line up with TRBD2. V was pared by 6 bases and J by 3 bases, with 15 bases of the junction left unmatched. This CDR3 comprises 18 residues. The germline V gene has CDR1 SNHLY and CDR2 FYNNEI. The CDR3 DNA reads TGTGCCAGCAGACACAGAGAAGCGGGACTAGCGGTAAAAGAGACCCAGTACTTC. Protein product: CASRHREAGLAVKETQYF.

The sample holds a few counts of this clonotype. The chain recombines TRBV9 with TRBJ2-2; D unclear. V was pared by 4 bases and J by 6 bases, with 22 bases between. Germline lookup yields CDR1 SGDLS and CDR2 YYNGEE. This CDR3 is 17 amino acids long. The DNA of the CDR3 is TGTGCCAGCAGCCCATACAACGGCGACTTGCTCGCCGGGGAGCTGTTTTTT. It is translated as CASSPYNGDLLAGELFF.

The genes are TRBV6-1 and TRBJ2-4; 7 bases align to TRBD1. V gave up 6 bases and J gave up 0 bases; unmatched junction bases: 11. Germline V gene data show CDR1 as MNHNS and CDR2 as SASEGT. CDR3 length equals 17 residues. CDR3 sequence reads: CASSPGQPTLAKNIQYF. The CDR3 DNA is TGTGCCAGCAGCCCGGGACAGCCAACCTTAGCCAAAAACATTCAGTACTTC.

The V and J genes are TRBV12-3 or TRBV12-4 and TRBJ1-6; no clear D gene. The V end was cut by 6 bases, the J end by 0 bases, with 9 bases between. CDR3 length: 15 residues. CDR3 region: CASRGLSSYNSPLHF. The CDR3 coding sequence is TGTGCCAGCAGGGGATTGAGCTCCTATAATTCACCCCTCCACTTT.

Of note for this clonotype: A read error may produce the germline difference seen at one junction end. This chain uses TRBV12-3 or TRBV12-4 with TRBJ2-1; no clear D. The CDR3 extends over 12 amino acids. The CDR3 coding sequence is TGTGCCAGCAATTTAGTCGAGCCCGAGCAGTTCTTC. This sequence encodes CASNLVEPEQFF.

This clonotype was detected a few times. This sequence joins TRBV6-1 and TRBJ2-7; 7 bases are shared with TRBD2. The CDR3 runs 13 residues. J gave up 6 bases and V 5 bases, and 7 bases lay outside the gene matches. Germline-derived CDR1 and CDR2 are MNHNS and SASEGT. The CDR3 DNA is TGTGCCAGCAGTCGGACTAGGGGATTCGAGCAGTACTTC. It encodes CASSRTRGFEQYF.

In its sample, this clonotype was seen a few times. V and J are TRBV5-1 and TRBJ1-2; D unclear. The CDR3 extends over 15 amino acids. Trimming took 0 bases from V and 6 from J, leaving 15 bases between them. Germline V gives CDR1 SGHRS, CDR2 YFSETQ. CDR3 protein: CASSLAKRLWDGYTF. In DNA, the CDR3 is TGCGCCAGCAGCTTGGCCAAGCGACTTTGGGATGGCTACACCTTC.

The rearrangement links TRBV7-9 to TRBJ2-7; D is ambiguous. Trimming left V 6 bases short and J 5 bases short, with 14 bases between. The CDR3 is 13 residues long. Per the germline V gene, CDR1 is SEHNR and CDR2 is FQNEAQ (reference sequence). CDR3 residues: CASRPAVGNEQYF. CDR3 in DNA: TGTGCCAGCAGACCTGCTGTTGGAAACGAGCAGTACTTC.